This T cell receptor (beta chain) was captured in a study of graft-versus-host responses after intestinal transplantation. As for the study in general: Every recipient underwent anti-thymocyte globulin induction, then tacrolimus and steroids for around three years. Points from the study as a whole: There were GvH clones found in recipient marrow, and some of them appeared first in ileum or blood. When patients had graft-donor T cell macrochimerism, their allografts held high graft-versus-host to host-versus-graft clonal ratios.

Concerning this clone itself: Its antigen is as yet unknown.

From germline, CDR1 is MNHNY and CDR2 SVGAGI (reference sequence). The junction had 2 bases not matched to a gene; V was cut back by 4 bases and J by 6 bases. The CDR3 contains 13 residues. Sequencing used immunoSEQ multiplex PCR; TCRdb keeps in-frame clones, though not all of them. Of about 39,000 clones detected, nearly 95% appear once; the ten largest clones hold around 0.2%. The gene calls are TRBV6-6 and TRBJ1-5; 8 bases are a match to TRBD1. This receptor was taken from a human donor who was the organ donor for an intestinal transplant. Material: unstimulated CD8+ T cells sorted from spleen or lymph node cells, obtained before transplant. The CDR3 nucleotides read TGTGCCAGCAGTTCAGGGGGCCTTCAGCCCCAGCATTTT. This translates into CASSSGGLQPQHF.